The 9 T cell receptor beta chains below all came from one sample that was sequenced in a study of CD8 T cells in ankylosing spondylitis. TCRdb itself ran the 5' RACE reads through MiXCR, one entry per CDR3 protein. This table has some 270,000 distinct CDR3 sequences, more than 15% appearing once. Sequenced sample: blood, either unsorted or a sorted T cell fraction (not recorded which). The receptor source for this set is a male donor with ankylosing spondylitis or in good health (not recorded which).

This chain connects TRBV29-1 to TRBJ2-1; 14 bases line up with TRBD2. V was pared by 6 bases and J by 0 bases, with 13 bases of the junction left unmatched. CDR3 length equals 19 residues. Germline assignment: CDR1 SQVTM and CDR2 ANQGSEA. CDR3 coding DNA: TGCAGCGTAGAGGGGACTAGCGGGAGAGAAGCGGGCTCCTACAATGAGCAGTTCTTC. Encoded protein: CSVEGTSGREAGSYNEQFF.

The chain is built from TRBV7-9 and TRBJ2-1; D uncertain. This CDR3 is built from 13 residues. The V gene's germline CDR1 is SEHNR and CDR2 FQNEAQ (reference sequence). V was trimmed by 1 base and J by 8 bases, leaving 9 bases between them. CDR3 coding DNA: TGTGCCAGCAGCTTAGTGACTGAAGATGAGCAGTTCTTC. This encodes CASSLVTEDEQFF.

This clonotype was seen a few times. V and J are TRBV5-1 and TRBJ2-1, with D possibly TRBD2 on 5 matching bases. CDR3 length: 16 amino acids. V was clipped by 1 base and J by 8 bases, with 19 bases between them. Germline V lookup: CDR1 SGHRS, CDR2 YFSETQ. As DNA, the CDR3 is TGCGCCAGCAGCTTGAGGTCGTGGACTGTTGGGGATGAGCAGTTCTTC. Its protein is CASSLRSWTVGDEQFF.

A few counts support this clonotype. The chain combines TRBV6-1 with TRBJ1-4; possible D gene TRBD1, 5 bases. This CDR3 region has 18 residues. The V and J ends lost 5 bases and 7 bases respectively, with 26 bases between them. Germline V CDR1 and CDR2: MNHNS, SASEGT. CDR3 DNA sequence: TGTGCCAGCAGTACACTAGGGACGGCCAGAAGAGGGTTTGAAAAACTGTTTTTT. It encodes CASSTLGTARRGFEKLFF.

The chain links TRBV5-1 to TRBJ2-7; D not resolved. The CDR3 has 15 amino acids. Trimming left V 0 bases short and J 3 bases short, with 13 bases between. In germline, CDR1 is SGHRS, CDR2 YFSETQ. CDR3 DNA: TGCGCCAGCAGCTTGGACCCGGATAAGAACTACGAGCAGTACTTC. Its translation is CASSLDPDKNYEQYF.

The chain links TRBV28 to TRBJ1-4, with 7 bases that match TRBD1. The CDR3 runs 16 residues. The ends lost 2 bases at V and 4 bases at J; junction bases unmatched: 7. The germline V gene encodes CDR1 MDHEN and CDR2 SYDVKM. This CDR3 reads CASSLRDRADNEKLFF. CDR3 DNA sequence: TGTGCCAGCAGTTTACGAGACAGGGCTGATAATGAAAAACTGTTTTTT.

This clonotype was seen at least ten times. The V and J genes are TRBV12-3 or TRBV12-4 and TRBJ1-1; D call uncertain. This CDR3 has 12 residues. The V end lost 6 bases, the J end lost 1 base, and 6 bases lay between the germline ends. DNA of the CDR3: TGTGCCAGCAGGGTAACGAACACTGAAGCTTTCTTT. Protein sequence: CASRVTNTEAFF.

The chain links TRBV4-3 to TRBJ2-2; D is unresolved. Germline V lookup: CDR1 LGHNA, CDR2 YSLEER. The CDR3 is 13 amino acids. Trimming stripped 2 bases from V and 7 bases from J, with 8 bases between. CDR3 DNA: TGCGCCAGCAGCCAAATGGGAAGCGGGGAGCTGTTTTTT. Translation: CASSQMGSGELFF.

The table lists this clonotype with many counts. The chain links TRBV29-1 to TRBJ2-3, with D possibly called TRBD1 or TRBD2 (5 bases each). Per germline, CDR1 SQVTM and CDR2 ANQGSEA. Trimming pared 6 bases from V and 4 bases from J, leaving 20 bases between. There are 15 residues in the CDR3. The chain's CDR3 is CSVDTGGVIPDTQYF. CDR3 in DNA: TGCAGCGTCGATACTGGGGGAGTTATACCAGATACGCAGTATTTT.